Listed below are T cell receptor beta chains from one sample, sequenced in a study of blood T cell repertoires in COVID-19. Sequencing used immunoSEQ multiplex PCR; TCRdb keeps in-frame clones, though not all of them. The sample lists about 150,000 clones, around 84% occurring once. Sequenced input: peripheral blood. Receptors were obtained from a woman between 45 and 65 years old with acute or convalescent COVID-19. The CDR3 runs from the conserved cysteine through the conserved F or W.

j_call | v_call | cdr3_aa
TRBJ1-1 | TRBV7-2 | CASSPRRFLAEAFF
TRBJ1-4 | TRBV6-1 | CASSDRTAFEKLFF
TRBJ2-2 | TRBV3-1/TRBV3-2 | CASSQDLWSSGRHRTGELFF
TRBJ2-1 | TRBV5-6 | CASSLAPVRGNEQFF
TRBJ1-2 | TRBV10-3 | CAISESGNWDGYTF
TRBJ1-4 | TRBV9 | CASSVRRGPGEKLFF
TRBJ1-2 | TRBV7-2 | CASSLTLSGGVGYTF
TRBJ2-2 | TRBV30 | CALDTGAGGELFF
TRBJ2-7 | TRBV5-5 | CASSLRAGGLSYEQYF
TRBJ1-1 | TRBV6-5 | CASSLALRDRNTEAFF
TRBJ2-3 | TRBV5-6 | CASSLDRPDTQYF
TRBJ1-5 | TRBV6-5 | CASSYNSRGNNQPQHF
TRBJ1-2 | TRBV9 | CASSGQGNYGYTF
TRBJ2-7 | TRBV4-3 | CASSQAGDEIYEQYF
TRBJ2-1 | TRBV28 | CASSLIGLPNNEQFF
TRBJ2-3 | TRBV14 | CASSLGGARTDTQYF
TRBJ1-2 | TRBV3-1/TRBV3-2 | CASSRGTGGLYGYTF
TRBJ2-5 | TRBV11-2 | CASSFNRETQYF
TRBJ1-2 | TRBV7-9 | CASSPGQIYGYTF
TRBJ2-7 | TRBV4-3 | CASSQDPRGTYEQYF
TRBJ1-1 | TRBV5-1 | CASSSTAGSTEAFF
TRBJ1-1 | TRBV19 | CASSQQRSGQFPEAFF
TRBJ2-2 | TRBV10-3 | CATVPSGNTGELFF
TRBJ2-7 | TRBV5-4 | CASSGTGTASYEQYF
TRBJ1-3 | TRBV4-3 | CASSQDAGAGNTIYF
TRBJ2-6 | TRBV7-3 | CASSLIHSGANVLTF
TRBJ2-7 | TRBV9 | CASSVDLDSRSYEQYF
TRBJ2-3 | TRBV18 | CASSLLRTSGGTDTQYF
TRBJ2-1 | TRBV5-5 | CASSIGLPSSYNEQFF
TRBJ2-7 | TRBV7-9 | CATNPNRTYEQYF
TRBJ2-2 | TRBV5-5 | CASSGWSGGQVGELFF
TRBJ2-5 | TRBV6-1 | CASSRLSGGWETQYF
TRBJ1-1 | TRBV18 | CASSPNLDYTEAFF
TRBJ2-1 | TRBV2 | CASSVLAEPISYNEQFF
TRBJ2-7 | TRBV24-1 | CATSDGVTYEQYF
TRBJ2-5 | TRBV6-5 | CASRLAGAETQYF
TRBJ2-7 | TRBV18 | CASSLQGVEQYF
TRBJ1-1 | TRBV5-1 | CASSSWGGRNTEAFF
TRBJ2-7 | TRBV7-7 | CASSPGLVWEQYF
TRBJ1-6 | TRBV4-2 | CASSQEGTVNSPLHF
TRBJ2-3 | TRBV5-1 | CASSPGRGGFPTQYF
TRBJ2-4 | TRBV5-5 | CASSPYNRGGNIQYF
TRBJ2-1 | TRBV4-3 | CASSQDRIRETPGQDEQFF
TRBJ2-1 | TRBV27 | CAKPLTPNNEQFF
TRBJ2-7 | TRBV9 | CASSVGQGAYEQYF
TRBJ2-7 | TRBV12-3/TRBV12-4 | CASSLPGNDEQYF
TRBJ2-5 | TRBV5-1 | CASSLRGGYGETQYF
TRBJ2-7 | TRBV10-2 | CASRQGAGYEQYF
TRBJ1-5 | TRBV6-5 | CASSYTGNQPQHF
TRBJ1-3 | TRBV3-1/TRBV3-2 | CASSHSGAGGTGNTIYF